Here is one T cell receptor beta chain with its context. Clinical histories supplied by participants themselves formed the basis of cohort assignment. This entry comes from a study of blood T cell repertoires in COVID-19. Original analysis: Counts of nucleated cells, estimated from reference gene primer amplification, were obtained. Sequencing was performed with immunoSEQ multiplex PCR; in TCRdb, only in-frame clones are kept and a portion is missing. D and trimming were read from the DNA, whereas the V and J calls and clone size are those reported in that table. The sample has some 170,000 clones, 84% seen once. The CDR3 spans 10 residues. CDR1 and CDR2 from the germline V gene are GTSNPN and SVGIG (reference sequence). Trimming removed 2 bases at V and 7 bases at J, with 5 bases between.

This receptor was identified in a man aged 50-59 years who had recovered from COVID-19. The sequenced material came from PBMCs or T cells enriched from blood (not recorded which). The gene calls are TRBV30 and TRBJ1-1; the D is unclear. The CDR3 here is CAWSTGEAFF. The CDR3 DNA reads TGTGCCTGGAGTACCGGTGAAGCTTTCTTT.